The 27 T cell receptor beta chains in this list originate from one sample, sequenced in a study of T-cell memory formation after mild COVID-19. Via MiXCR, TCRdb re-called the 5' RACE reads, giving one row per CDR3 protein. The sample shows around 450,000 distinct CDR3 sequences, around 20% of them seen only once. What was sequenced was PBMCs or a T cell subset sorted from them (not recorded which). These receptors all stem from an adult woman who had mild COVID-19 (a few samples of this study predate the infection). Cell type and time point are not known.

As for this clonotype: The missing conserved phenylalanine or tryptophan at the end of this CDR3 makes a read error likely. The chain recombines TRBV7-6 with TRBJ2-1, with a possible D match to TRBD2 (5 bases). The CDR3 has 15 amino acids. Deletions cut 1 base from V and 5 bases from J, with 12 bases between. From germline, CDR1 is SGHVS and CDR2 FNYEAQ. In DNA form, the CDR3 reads TGTGCCAGCAGCTTAGTTGGTGCTAGCAACAATGAGCAGTTCTTA. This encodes CASSLVGASNNEQFL.

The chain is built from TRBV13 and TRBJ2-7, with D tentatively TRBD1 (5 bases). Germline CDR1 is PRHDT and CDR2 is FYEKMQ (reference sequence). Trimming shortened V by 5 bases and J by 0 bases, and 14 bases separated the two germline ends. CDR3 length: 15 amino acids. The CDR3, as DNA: TGTGCCAGCAGCCTCGGACACGTCGCCTCCTACGAGCAGTACTTC. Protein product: CASSLGHVASYEQYF.

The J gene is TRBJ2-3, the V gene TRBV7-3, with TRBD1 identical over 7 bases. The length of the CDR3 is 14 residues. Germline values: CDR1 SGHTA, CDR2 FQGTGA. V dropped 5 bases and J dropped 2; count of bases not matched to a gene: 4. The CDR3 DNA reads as TGTGCCAGCAGCATGACAGGGATCACAGATACGCAGTATTTT. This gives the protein CASSMTGITDTQYF. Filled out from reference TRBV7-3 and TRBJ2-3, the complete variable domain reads GAGVSQTPSNKVTEKGKYVELRCDPISGHTALYWYRQSLGQGPEFLIYFQGTGAADDSGLPNDRFFAVRPEGSVSTLKIQRTERGDSAVYLCASSMTGITDTQYFGPGTRLTVL.

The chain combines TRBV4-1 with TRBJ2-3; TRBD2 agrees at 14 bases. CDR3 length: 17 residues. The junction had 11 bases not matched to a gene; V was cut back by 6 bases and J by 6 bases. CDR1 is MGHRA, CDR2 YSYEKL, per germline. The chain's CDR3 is CASSLGLAGVSQDTQYF. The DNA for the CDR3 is TGCGCCAGCAGTCTGGGACTAGCGGGGGTGAGCCAGGATACGCAGTATTTT.

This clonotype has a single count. CDR3 residues: CASSKTDYYGYTF. CDR3 in DNA: TGTGCCAGCAGCAAAACGGATTACTATGGCTACACCTTC. The rearrangement links TRBV5-6 to TRBJ1-2; D not certain. The length of the CDR3 is 13 residues. From germline, CDR1 is SGHDT and CDR2 YYEEEE. V shed 4 bases and J shed 3 bases, with 10 bases lying between them.

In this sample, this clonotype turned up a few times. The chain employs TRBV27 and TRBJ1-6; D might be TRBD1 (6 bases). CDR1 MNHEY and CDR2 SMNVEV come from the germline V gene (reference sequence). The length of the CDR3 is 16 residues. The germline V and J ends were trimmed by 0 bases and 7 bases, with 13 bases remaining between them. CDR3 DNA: TGTGCCAGCAGTTTATCGGTGGGGGCGCGAAATTCACCCCTCCACTTT. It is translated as CASSLSVGARNSPLHF.

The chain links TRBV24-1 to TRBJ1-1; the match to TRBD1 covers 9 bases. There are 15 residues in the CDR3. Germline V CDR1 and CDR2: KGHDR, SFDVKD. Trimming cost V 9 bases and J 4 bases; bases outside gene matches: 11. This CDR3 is CATVAGQGEVTEAFF. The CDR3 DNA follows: TGTGCCACCGTGGCGGGACAGGGAGAGGTCACTGAAGCTTTCTTT.

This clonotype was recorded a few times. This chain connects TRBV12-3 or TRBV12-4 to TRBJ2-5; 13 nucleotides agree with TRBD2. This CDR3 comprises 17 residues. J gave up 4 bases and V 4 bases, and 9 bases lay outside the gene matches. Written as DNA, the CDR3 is TGTGCCAGCAGTTACCGGACTAGCGGGAGCCCCGGAGAGACCCAGTACTTC. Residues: CASSYRTSGSPGETQYF.

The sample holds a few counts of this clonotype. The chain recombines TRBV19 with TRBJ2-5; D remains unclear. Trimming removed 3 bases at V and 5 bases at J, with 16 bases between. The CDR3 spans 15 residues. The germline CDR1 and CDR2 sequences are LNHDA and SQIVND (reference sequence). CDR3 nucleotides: TGTGCCAGTAGTATCGGCACAGTTCGTATGGAGACCCAGTACTTC. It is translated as CASSIGTVRMETQYF.

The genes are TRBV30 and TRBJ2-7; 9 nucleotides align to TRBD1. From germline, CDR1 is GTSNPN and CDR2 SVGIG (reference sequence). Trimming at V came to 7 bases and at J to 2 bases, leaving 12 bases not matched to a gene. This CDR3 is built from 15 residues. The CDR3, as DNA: TGTGCCTCCAACCGGTGGGACAGGGCTGCCTACGAGCAGTACTTC. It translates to CASNRWDRAAYEQYF.

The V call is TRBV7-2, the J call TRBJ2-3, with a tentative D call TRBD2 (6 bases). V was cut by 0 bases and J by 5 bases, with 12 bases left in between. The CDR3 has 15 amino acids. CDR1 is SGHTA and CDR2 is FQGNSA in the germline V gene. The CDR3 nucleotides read TGTGCCAGCAGCTTAGCACTAGCCCGAGGAGATACGCAGTATTTT. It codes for CASSLALARGDTQYF. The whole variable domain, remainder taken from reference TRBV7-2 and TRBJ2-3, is GAGVSQSPSNKVTEKGKDVELRCDPISGHTALYWYRQSLGQGLEFLIYFQGNSAPDKSGLPSDRFSAERTGGSVSTLTIQRTQQEDSAVYLCASSLALARGDTQYFGPGTRLTVL.

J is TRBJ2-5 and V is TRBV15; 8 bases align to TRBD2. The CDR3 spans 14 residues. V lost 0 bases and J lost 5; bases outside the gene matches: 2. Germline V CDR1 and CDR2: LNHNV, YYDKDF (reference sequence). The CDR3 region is CATSRERLAETQYF. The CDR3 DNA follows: TGTGCCACCAGCAGAGAGCGACTAGCGGAGACCCAGTACTTC. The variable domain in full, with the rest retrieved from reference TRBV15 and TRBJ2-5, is DAMVIQNPRYQVTQFGKPVTLSCSQTLNHNVMYWYQQKSSQAPKLLFHYYDKDFNNEADTPDNFQSRRPNTSFCFLDIRSPGLGDTAMYLCATSRERLAETQYFGPGTRLLVL.

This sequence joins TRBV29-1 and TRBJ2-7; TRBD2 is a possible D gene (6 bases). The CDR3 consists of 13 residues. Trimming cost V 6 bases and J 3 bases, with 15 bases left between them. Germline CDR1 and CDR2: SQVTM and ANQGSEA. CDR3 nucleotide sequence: TGCAGCGTCTGTCCCCCGGGGGACTACGAGCAGTACTTC. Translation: CSVCPPGDYEQYF.

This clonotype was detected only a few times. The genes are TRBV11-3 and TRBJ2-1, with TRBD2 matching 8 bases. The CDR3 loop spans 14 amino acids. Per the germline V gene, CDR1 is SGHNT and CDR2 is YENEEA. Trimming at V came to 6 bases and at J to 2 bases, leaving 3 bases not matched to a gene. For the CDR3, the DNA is TGTGCCAGCAGACCAGCGGGAGCCTACAATGAGCAGTTCTTC. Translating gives CASRPAGAYNEQFF.

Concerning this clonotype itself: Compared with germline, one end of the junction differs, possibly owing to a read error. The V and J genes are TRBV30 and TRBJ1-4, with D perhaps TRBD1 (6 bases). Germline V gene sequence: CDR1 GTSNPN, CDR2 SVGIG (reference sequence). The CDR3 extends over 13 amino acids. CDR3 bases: TGTGCCTGGAGTGTACAGGGTAGCGAAAAACTGATTTTT. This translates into CAWSVQGSEKLIF.

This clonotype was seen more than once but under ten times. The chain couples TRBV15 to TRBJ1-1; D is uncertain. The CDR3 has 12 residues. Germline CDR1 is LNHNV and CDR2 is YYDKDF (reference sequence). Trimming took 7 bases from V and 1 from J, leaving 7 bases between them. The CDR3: CATTVGNTEAFF. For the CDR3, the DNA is TGTGCCACCACCGTCGGGAACACTGAAGCTTTCTTT.

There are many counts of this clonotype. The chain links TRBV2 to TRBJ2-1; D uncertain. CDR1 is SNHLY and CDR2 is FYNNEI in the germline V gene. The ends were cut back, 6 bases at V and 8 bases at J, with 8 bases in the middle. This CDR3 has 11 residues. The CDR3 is CASRGFYEQFF. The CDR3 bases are TGTGCCAGCAGGGGGTTCTATGAGCAGTTCTTC.

This CDR3 is CASSEGQARGTDTQYF. In nucleotides, the CDR3 is TGCGCCAGCAGCGAAGGACAGGCCAGGGGCACAGATACGCAGTATTTT. V usage is TRBV5-1 and J usage is TRBJ2-3, with 7 bases lining up with TRBD1. The CDR3 is made up of 16 amino acids. Germline V gene data show CDR1 as SGHRS and CDR2 as YFSETQ. The trim removed 4 bases at V and 1 base at J, leaving 9 bases unmatched.

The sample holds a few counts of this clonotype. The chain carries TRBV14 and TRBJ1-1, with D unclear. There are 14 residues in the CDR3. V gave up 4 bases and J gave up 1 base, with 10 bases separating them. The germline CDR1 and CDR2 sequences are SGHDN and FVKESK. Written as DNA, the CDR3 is TGTGCCAGCAGCCCACATGGAGCGAACACTGAAGCTTTCTTT. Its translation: CASSPHGANTEAFF.

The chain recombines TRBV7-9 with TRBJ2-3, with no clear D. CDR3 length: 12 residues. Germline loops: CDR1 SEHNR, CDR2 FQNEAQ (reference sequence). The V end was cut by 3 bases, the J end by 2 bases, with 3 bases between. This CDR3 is CASSFPTDTQYF. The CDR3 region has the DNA TGTGCCAGCAGCTTCCCCACAGATACGCAGTATTTT.

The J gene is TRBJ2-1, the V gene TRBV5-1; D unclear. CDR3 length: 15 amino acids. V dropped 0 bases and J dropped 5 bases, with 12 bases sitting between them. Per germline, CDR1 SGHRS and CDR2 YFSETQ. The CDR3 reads CASSLDVLANNEQFF. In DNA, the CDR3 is TGCGCCAGCAGCTTGGATGTATTGGCCAACAATGAGCAGTTCTTC.

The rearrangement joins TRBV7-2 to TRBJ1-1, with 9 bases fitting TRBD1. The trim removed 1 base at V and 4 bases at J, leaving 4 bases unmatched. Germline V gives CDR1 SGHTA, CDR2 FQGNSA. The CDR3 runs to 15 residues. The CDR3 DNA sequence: TGTGCCAGCAGCTTAGTCGGGACAGGGTCCACTGAAGCTTTCTTT. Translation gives CASSLVGTGSTEAFF.

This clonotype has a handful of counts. The CDR3 sequence: CSATLASGRAYEQYF. The CDR3 DNA sequence: TGCAGCGCAACCCTGGCTAGCGGGAGAGCCTACGAGCAGTACTTC. The chain has TRBV29-1 and TRBJ2-7; TRBD2 matches at 10 bases. The junction had 11 bases not matched to a gene; V was cut back by 7 bases and J by 2 bases. The germline gives CDR1 SQVTM, CDR2 ANQGSEA. The length of the CDR3 is 15 residues.

DNA of the CDR3: TGCGCCAGCAGCTTGGTAGGGGGTCTATGGGGGCGAGAGACCCAGTACTTC. Translation gives CASSLVGGLWGRETQYF. The chain couples TRBV5-1 to TRBJ2-5; a weak D match, TRBD1 (6 bases). The CDR3 extends over 17 amino acids. Trimming removed 0 bases at V and 4 bases at J, with 19 bases between. Per germline, CDR1 SGHRS and CDR2 YFSETQ.

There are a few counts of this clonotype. The DNA of the CDR3 is TGTGCCACCAGTGATTCTCGTCAGGGGTTCGCTGGAAACACCATATATTTT. As protein: CATSDSRQGFAGNTIYF. The rearrangement uses TRBV24-1 and TRBJ1-3; D may be TRBD1 (6 bases). CDR1 is KGHDR, CDR2 SFDVKD, per germline. Between the trimmed V and J ends, which lost 2 bases and 2 bases, there was a span of 15 bases. The CDR3 consists of 17 residues.

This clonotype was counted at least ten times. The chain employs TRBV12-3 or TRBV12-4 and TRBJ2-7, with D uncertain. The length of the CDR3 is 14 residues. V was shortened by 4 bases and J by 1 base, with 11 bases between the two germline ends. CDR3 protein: CASSSTDGSYEQYF. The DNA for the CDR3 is TGTGCCAGCAGTTCCACGGACGGTTCCTACGAGCAGTACTTC.

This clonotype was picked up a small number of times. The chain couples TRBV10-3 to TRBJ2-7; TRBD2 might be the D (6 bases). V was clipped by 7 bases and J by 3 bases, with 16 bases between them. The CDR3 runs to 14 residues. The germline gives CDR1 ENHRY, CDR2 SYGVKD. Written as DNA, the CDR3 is TGTGCCATCACCCGGGACTCGAGCGTCTACGAGCAGTACTTC. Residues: CAITRDSSVYEQYF.